Below, one T cell receptor beta chain is given with its context. A few counts support this clone. Its antigen is currently not known. No clone much larger than this one lies a single base away; base qualities are absent. At diagnosis, peripheral blood, uninvolved tumor-adjacent lung and tumor were collected and were preserved as a mix of fresh-frozen and FFPE material. These data are taken from a study of T cells in localized non-small cell lung cancer (TCRdb year 2020). Some background on the complete study: Comparing tumors with uninvolved tumor-adjacent lungs, the study looked at the T cell repertoires of roughly 250 patients with early-stage NSCLC. The cohort comprised some 240 treatment-naïve NSCLC patients with resected, localized lung tumors. A mean age of approximately 70 years was recorded for the NSCLC patients, of whom more than 120 were male and some 100 were female. What the work shows at the level of the full study, not this receptor alone: Since the design was exploratory, TCR variables were selected using unadjusted p-values with no false-discovery rate correction. Because multi-region sequencing of the tumors was not done, intratumor heterogeneity could not be ruled out. A median of about 55 of the top 100 tumor clones were detected in paired uninvolved adjacent lung, and 25 to 35 of these tumor clones were also found among the top 100 clones of the paired uninvolved adjacent lung. The highest T cell clonality was observed in uninvolved tumor-adjacent lung, where clonality exceeded that of tumor, suggesting that antigenic responses were more focused in uninvolved tumor-adjacent lung. Longer overall survival was associated with higher blood T cell density, whereas shorter survival was associated with higher adjacent-lung clonality.

The immunoSEQ Assay was used to sequence TCR beta CDR3 regions from DNA. From the authors' description of their analysis: To compute T cell density, TCR beta template counts were normalized to usable DNA, which was estimated by amplifying housekeeping genes. Using the preseqR package, richness was estimated by extrapolating to 120,000 templates for tissue samples and 400,000 templates for PBMC samples. Clonality was calculated as one minus Pielou's evenness. To identify tissue-enriched TCRs, differential abundance testing was run on productive amino-acid clonotypes with a minimum total count of 5 and an alpha of 0.1. The Jaccard Index and the Morisita Overlap Index were used to measure how much the repertoires overlapped between compartments. GLIPH grouped TCR beta CDR3s together with public tetramer-defined viral CDR3s, and a viral motif had to include at least three viral sequences and also show V-gene enrichment. TCRdb stores this immuneACCESS table with in-frame sequences only. Part of the clones is absent; in the studies checked, under half of the shortfall reflects unresolved V genes, and no reason is known for the rest. The D gene and trimming were derived from the DNA, and the V and J assignments and clone size from that table. This sample holds about 1,400 clones; about 24% were observed only once. Of the sample, more than 10% is held by the ten largest clones.

The sequencing used lung tumor tissue, collected before any cancer treatment. The source of this sequence is a male donor at least 60 years old with stage II lung adenocarcinoma.

CDR3 sequence: CASSPPGQVYEQYF. In nucleotides, the sequence is TGTGCCAGCAGCCCTCCGGGACAAGTATACGAGCAGTACTTC. Rearrangement joined TRBV11-3 to TRBJ2-7; the D segment could be TRBD1, given 6 matching bases. V sheds 5 bases and J sheds 4 bases, leaving 15 bases between their ends. There are 14 amino acids in the CDR3, from cysteine to phenylalanine inclusive. CDR3 DNA is the only sequence kept; it has 42 bases, read in frame from the first base. For CDR1 and CDR2, the germline V gene lists SGHNT and YENEEA.